These 10 T cell receptor beta chains were all obtained from the same sample, sequenced in a study of T cell responses to AZD1222 COVID-19 vaccine. TCRdb's copy holds only in-frame clones and misses some; the assay was immunoSEQ multiplex PCR. The sample holds fewer than 120,000 clones, nearly 90% seen once. Sequencing was performed on peripheral blood, taken on day 0 of AZD1222 vaccination. The origin of the receptors is an adult in good health.

This rearrangement joins TRBV27 to TRBJ2-7; 7 positions match TRBD1. Looked up from germline, CDR1 is MNHEY and CDR2 is SMNVEV (reference sequence). The CDR3 spans 14 residues. The ends lost 5 bases at V and 5 bases at J; junction bases unmatched: 9. CDR3: CASSALLGGNEQYF. CDR3 nucleotides: TGTGCCAGCAGTGCATTATTAGGGGGCAACGAGCAGTACTTC.

The rearrangement links TRBV12-3 or TRBV12-4 to TRBJ1-6, with D possibly being TRBD1 (5 bases). V lost 8 bases, J lost 11 bases, and 16 bases lay in between. The CDR3 consists of 13 residues. The CDR3 spells CASPGREWTPLHF. CDR3 coding DNA: TGTGCCAGCCCTGGCAGGGAATGGACACCCCTCCACTTT.

The chain carries TRBV3-1 (or the pseudogene TRBV3-2) and TRBJ1-2; 8 bases fit TRBD1. Trimming removed 8 bases from V and 6 bases from J; junction bases left unmatched: 11. The germline gives CDR1 LGHDT, CDR2 YNNKEL (reference sequence). There are 14 residues in the CDR3. CDR3 sequence (DNA): TGTGCCAGCGGGCGGGGGCAGGGGGCCCATGGCTACACCTTC. Protein: CASGRGQGAHGYTF.

V usage is TRBV13 and J usage is TRBJ2-1, with D uncertain. CDR3 length: 15 amino acids. Trimming stripped 5 bases from V and 0 bases from J, with 11 bases between. The V gene's germline CDR1 is PRHDT and CDR2 FYEKMQ (reference sequence). CDR3 residues: CASSPVPGSYNEQFF. The CDR3, as DNA: TGTGCCAGCAGCCCAGTTCCGGGCTCCTACAATGAGCAGTTCTTC.

This rearrangement joins TRBV12-5 to TRBJ2-7, with TRBD2 matching over 11 bases. The CDR3 is 16 amino acids. V lost 0 bases, J lost 0 bases, and 1 base stayed unmatched. CDR1 and CDR2 (germline): LGHNT, FRNRAP. This CDR3 is CASGLVTSGSSYEQYF. CDR3 in DNA: TGTGCTAGTGGTTTGGTAACTAGCGGGAGCTCCTACGAGCAGTACTTC. Complete variable domain (other parts from reference TRBV12-5 and TRBJ2-7): DARVTQTPRHKVTEMGQEVTMRCQPILGHNTVFWYRQTMMQGLELLAYFRNRAPLDDSGMPKDRFSAEMPDATLATLKIQPSEPRDSAVYFCASGLVTSGSSYEQYFGPGTRLTVT.

This rearrangement joins TRBV5-1 to TRBJ1-4; 7 bases are shared with TRBD1. This CDR3 contains 15 residues. V dropped 4 bases and J dropped 5; count of bases not matched to a gene: 8. CDR1 SGHRS and CDR2 YFSETQ come from the germline V gene. CDR3 nucleotides: TGCGCCAGCAGCAAGGCGACAGGGCCAAATGAAAAACTGTTTTTT. It encodes CASSKATGPNEKLFF.

V is TRBV6-6 and J is TRBJ2-3; D may match TRBD1 or TRBD2 (6 bases each). There are 15 residues in the CDR3. CDR1 is MNHNY, CDR2 SVGAGI, per germline (reference sequence). V was pared by 5 bases and J by 0 bases, with 12 bases between. In nucleotides, the CDR3 is TGTGCCAGCAGTCTCCGGAGGGGGAGCACAGATACGCAGTATTTT. Translating it yields CASSLRRGSTDTQYF.

The CDR3 DNA reads as TGTGCCATCAGGACACAACTTATGAACACTGAAGCTTTCTTT. Amino acids: CAIRTQLMNTEAFF. This sequence joins TRBV28 and TRBJ1-1; D is perhaps TRBD1 (5 bases). The length of the CDR3 is 14 residues. Deletions cut 10 bases from V and 0 bases from J, with 15 bases between. Germline V gene data show CDR1 as MDHEN and CDR2 as SYDVKM.

The chain links TRBV6-2 or TRBV6-3 to TRBJ2-1, with 8 nucleotides matching TRBD2. Germline trimming cut 0 bases from V and 5 bases from J; bases unmatched to any gene: 9. This CDR3 has 17 residues. The germline V gene encodes CDR1 MNHEY and CDR2 SVGEGT. CDR3 loop: CASSYSNHRGGNNEQFF. The CDR3 DNA follows: TGTGCCAGCAGTTACTCGAATCACCGGGGGGGTAACAATGAGCAGTTCTTC.

DNA for the CDR3: TGCGCCAGTCGGACCCGGGTTAGCGCCGGGGAGCTGTTTTTT. Its protein product is CASRTRVSAGELFF. The chain employs TRBV5-1 and TRBJ2-2; a weak D match, TRBD2 (5 bases). This CDR3 contains 14 residues. Germline assignment: CDR1 SGHRS and CDR2 YFSETQ. V shed 8 bases and J shed 6 bases, with 17 bases lying between them. Combining the CDR3 with reference TRBV5-1 and TRBJ2-2 gives the whole variable domain KAGVTQTPRYLIKTRGQQVTLSCSPISGHRSVSWYQQTPGQGLQFLFEYFSETQRNKGNFPGRFSGRQFSNSRSEMNVSTLELGDSALYLCASRTRVSAGELFFGEGSRLTVL.